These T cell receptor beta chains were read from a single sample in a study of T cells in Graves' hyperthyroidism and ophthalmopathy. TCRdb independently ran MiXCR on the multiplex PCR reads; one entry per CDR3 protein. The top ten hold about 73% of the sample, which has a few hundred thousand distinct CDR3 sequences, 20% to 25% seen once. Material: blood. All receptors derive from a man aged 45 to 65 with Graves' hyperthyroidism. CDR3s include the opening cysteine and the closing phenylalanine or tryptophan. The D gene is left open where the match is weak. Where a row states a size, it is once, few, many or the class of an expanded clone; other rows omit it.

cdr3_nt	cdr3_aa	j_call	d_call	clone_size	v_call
TGCGCCAGCAGCTTGGGGGGGGTGAACACTGAAGCTTTCTTT	CASSLGGVNTEAFF	TRBJ1-1	NA	NA	TRBV5-1
TGTGCCAGCAGCTTCTTGAGCGGGAGGTTCACAGATACGCAGTATTTT	CASSFLSGRFTDTQYF	TRBJ2-3	TRBD2	many	TRBV11-2
TGTGCCAGCAGTTTTTCGGGGAGGGGAGGGTCTGGAAACACCATATATTTT	CASSFSGRGGSGNTIYF	TRBJ1-3	NA	NA	TRBV28
TGCAGTTCTCAGAAACCGGGACAGGGGTTGCGTGGCTACACCTTC	CSSQKPGQGLRGYTF	TRBJ1-2	TRBD1	NA	TRBV20-1
TGTGCCAGCAGTTTAAAGGCTAGCGGTTACCAAGAGACCCAGTACTTC	CASSLKASGYQETQYF	TRBJ2-5	TRBD2	many	TRBV28
TGTGCCAGCAACCCGACAGGGGTGAACACTGAAGCTTTCTTT	CASNPTGVNTEAFF	TRBJ1-1	TRBD1	NA	TRBV5-6
TGTGCCAGTAATCAGGGGAGGAGAGAGACCCAGTACTTC	CASNQGRRETQYF	TRBJ2-5	NA	few	TRBV19
TGCAGTGCGCCAAGACTAGCGGGGAGGGGGGAGACCCAGTACTTC	CSAPRLAGRGETQYF	TRBJ2-5	TRBD2	many	TRBV20-1
TGCGCCAGCATAGGCCTAGCGGGAGTAGAAACCGGGGAGCTGTTTTTT	CASIGLAGVETGELFF	TRBJ2-2	TRBD2	NA	TRBV10-2
TGCGCCAGCAGCAGCCTAGGACTACCGAACACCGGGGAGCTGTTTTTT	CASSSLGLPNTGELFF	TRBJ2-2	NA	NA	TRBV5-1
TGTGCCACCAGCAGAGAAGGGGTTTCTGGAAACACCATATATTTT	CATSREGVSGNTIYF	TRBJ1-3	NA	NA	TRBV15
TGCAGCCGATTGCAATACAGGGGGCGCCCCCTCAGCGGGGAGCTGTTTTTT	CSRLQYRGRPLSGELFF	TRBJ2-2	TRBD1	few	TRBV29-1
TGTGCCAGCAGTTTAGCGGGAGGGATGGGTAATTCACCCTTCCACTTT	CASSLAGGMGNSPFHF	TRBJ1-6	NA	NA	TRBV12-3/TRBV12-4
TGTGCCAGCAACCCGGGACCCTCTGCAGGGGCCAACGTCCTGACTTTC	CASNPGPSAGANVLTF	TRBJ2-6	NA	few	TRBV6-1
TGTGCCACCAGTGAGGGGGACTATGGCTACACCTTC	CATSEGDYGYTF	TRBJ1-2	NA	NA	TRBV24-1
TGTGCCAGCAGCCAAGATCACGCACTCGCTAGCACAGATACGCAGTATTTT	CASSQDHALASTDTQYF	TRBJ2-3	NA	few	TRBV14
TGTGCCAGCAGTCCGGGACTAGCGGGAGCAAAGGTCTACAATGAGCAGTTCTTC	CASSPGLAGAKVYNEQFF	TRBJ2-1	TRBD2	NA	TRBV27
TGTGCCAGCAGTTTTAACTTTGGCGGGAATGGCTACACCTTC	CASSFNFGGNGYTF	TRBJ1-2	NA	NA	TRBV28
TGTGCCAGCAGCCAGCAGGGACAGGGTTACAACATTCAGTACTTC	CASSQQGQGYNIQYF	TRBJ2-4	TRBD1	many	TRBV6-1
TGCAGTGCTAGACACGCTAGCAGCACAGATACGCAGTATTTT	CSARHASSTDTQYF	TRBJ2-3	NA	few	TRBV20-1
TGTGCCATCAGTGACAGTGGAAACACCATATATTTT	CAISDSGNTIYF	TRBJ1-3	NA	NA	TRBV10-3
TGTGCCAGCAGCTTAGGCCTAGCGGCCTACGAGCAGTACTTC	CASSLGLAAYEQYF	TRBJ2-7	TRBD2	many	TRBV11-2
TGTGCCAGCAGTCTCTCGGACGGGGACTATGGCTACACCTTC	CASSLSDGDYGYTF	TRBJ1-2	NA	NA	TRBV27
TGCGCCAGCAGTGAGGAGGTAGCGGGAGCTTACAATGAGCAGTTCTTC	CASSEEVAGAYNEQFF	TRBJ2-1	TRBD2	NA	TRBV10-1
TGTGCCTGGAGTAAGGATACGGAGACCCAGTACTTC	CAWSKDTETQYF	TRBJ2-5	NA	many	TRBV30
TGCGCCAGCAGCTTGTGGGGGCGAGATACTGAAGCTTTCTTT	CASSLWGRDTEAFF	TRBJ1-1	NA	few	TRBV5-1
TGTGCCAGCAGTGAAGCGTTCCGGACGGCTGCCTACGAGCAGTACTTC	CASSEAFRTAAYEQYF	TRBJ2-7	NA	NA	TRBV2